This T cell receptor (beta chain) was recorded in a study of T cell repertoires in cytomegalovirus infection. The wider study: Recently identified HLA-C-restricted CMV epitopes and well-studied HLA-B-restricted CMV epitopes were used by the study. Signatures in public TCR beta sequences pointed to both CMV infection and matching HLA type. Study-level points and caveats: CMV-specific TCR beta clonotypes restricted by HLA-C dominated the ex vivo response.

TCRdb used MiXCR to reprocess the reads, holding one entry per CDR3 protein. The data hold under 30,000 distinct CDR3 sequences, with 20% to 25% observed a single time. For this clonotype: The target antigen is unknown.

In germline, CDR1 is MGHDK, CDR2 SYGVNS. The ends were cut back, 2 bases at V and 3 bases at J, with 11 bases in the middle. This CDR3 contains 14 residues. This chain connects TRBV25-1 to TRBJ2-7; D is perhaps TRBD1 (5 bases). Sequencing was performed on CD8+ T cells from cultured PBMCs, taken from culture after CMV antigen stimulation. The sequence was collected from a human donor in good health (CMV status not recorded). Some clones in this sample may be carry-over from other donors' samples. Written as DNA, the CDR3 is TGTGCCAGCAGTGAAGTAGACAGTAGCTACGAGCAGTACTTC. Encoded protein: CASSEVDSSYEQYF.